Presented here are 24 T cell receptor beta chains from one specimen sequenced in a study of T cells in Graves' hyperthyroidism and ophthalmopathy. Amplification of TCR beta CDR3 regions used RNA as the template. First-round RT-PCR targeting the TCR CDR3 was performed with the HTBI primer set. TCRdb reanalysed the multiplex PCR reads using MiXCR and keeps one entry per CDR3 protein. The table shows 550,000 to 650,000 distinct CDR3 sequences, with about 15% occurring only once. The sample was blood. The receptors were gathered from a woman in her thirties with Graves' hyperthyroidism that later progressed to Graves' ophthalmopathy.

This clonotype was detected ten times or more. The V gene is TRBV2, the J gene TRBJ2-1; tentatively, D is TRBD2 (6 bases). Germline CDR1 reads SNHLY; CDR2 reads FYNNEI. Trimming took off 3 bases at V and 0 bases at J, with 18 bases between the two ends. This CDR3 contains 18 residues. The CDR3 DNA sequence: TGTGCCAGCAGTGATAGGGGCGGAGGGGCTAGCTCCTACAATGAGCAGTTCTTC. Protein product: CASSDRGGGASSYNEQFF.

The V and J genes are TRBV20-1 and TRBJ2-3, with TRBD2 matching 7 bases. Germline-derived CDR1 and CDR2 are DFQATT and SNEGSKA (reference sequence). The CDR3 is 16 residues long. Germline trimming cut 4 bases from V and 1 base from J; bases unmatched to any gene: 11. In nucleotides, the CDR3 is TGCAGTGCTATTCTGGCGGGGGAGGTCGGCACAGATACGCAGTATTTT. Translation gives CSAILAGEVGTDTQYF.

This clonotype was detected many times. The chain carries TRBV18 and TRBJ1-2; the D gene is possibly TRBD1 (5 bases). The CDR3 spans 15 residues. The germline V gene has CDR1 KGHSH and CDR2 LQKENI. Trimming removed 3 bases at V and 4 bases at J, with 15 bases between. CDR3: CASSPRDGGGYGYTF. CDR3 in DNA: TGTGCCAGCTCACCTCGGGACGGTGGGGGCTATGGCTACACCTTC.

This clonotype came up once. The gene calls are TRBV5-1 and TRBJ2-1; maybe TRBD2 (6 bases). The CDR3 runs to 14 residues. Trimming took off 0 bases at V and 15 bases at J, with 19 bases between the two ends. CDR1 and CDR2 (germline): SGHRS, YFSETQ. The CDR3 protein is CASSLDIWSSGGFF. CDR3 nucleotide sequence: TGCGCCAGCAGCTTGGATATCTGGAGCTCCGGGGGGTTCTTC.

At least ten counts were recorded for this clonotype. The chain is built from TRBV30 and TRBJ2-7, with TRBD1 as a possible D gene (6 bases). The CDR3 has 12 residues. With 2 bases removed from V and 5 bases from J, the gap between germline ends came to 10 bases. Germline V lookup: CDR1 GTSNPN, CDR2 SVGIG (reference sequence). The CDR3 reads CAWSTGNHEQYF. For the CDR3, the DNA is TGTGCCTGGAGTACAGGGAATCACGAGCAGTACTTC. Full variable domain (rest looked up from reference TRBV30 and TRBJ2-7): SQTIHQWPATLVQPVGSPLSLECTVEGTSNPNLYWYRQAAGRGLQLLFYSVGIGQISSEVPQNLSASRPQDRQFILSSKKLLLSDSGFYLCAWSTGNHEQYFGPGTRLTVT.

This clonotype appeared many times. The chain links TRBV6-2 or TRBV6-3 to TRBJ1-1, with 7 bases aligning to TRBD1. Losses at the gene ends were 6 bases for V and 5 bases for J; bases not matched to a gene: 9. The CDR3 is made up of 14 amino acids. Germline CDR1 is MNHEY and CDR2 is SVGEGT. The CDR3 DNA reads TGTGCCAGCAGACGACAGGGCAGGGGAACTGAAGCTTTCTTT. It encodes CASRRQGRGTEAFF.

V is TRBV5-4 and J is TRBJ2-3; TRBD1 matches 7 bases. The CDR3 is 16 amino acids. CDR1 and CDR2 from the germline V gene are SGHNT and YYREEE (reference sequence). The J segment lost 3 bases and the V segment lost 2 bases, leaving 9 bases of the junction unmatched. The CDR3: CASSLGGPGGTDTQYF. CDR3 in DNA: TGTGCCAGCAGCTTAGGAGGCCCAGGGGGAACAGATACGCAGTATTTT.

This clonotype was observed at least ten times. The rearrangement joins TRBV3-1 to TRBJ1-5, with unresolved D. V dropped 4 bases and J dropped 4 bases, with 11 bases sitting between them. This CDR3 comprises 14 residues. Germline CDR1 and CDR2: LGHDT and YNNKEL (reference sequence). DNA of the CDR3: TGTGCCAGCAGCCTTGGACGGATAAATCAGCCCCAGCATTTT. It translates to CASSLGRINQPQHF.

This clonotype was recorded at least ten times. The chain has TRBV29-1 and TRBJ2-7; D possibly corresponds to TRBD2 (6 bases). Between the trimmed V and J ends, which lost 5 bases and 5 bases, there was a span of 10 bases. Germline CDR1 and CDR2: SQVTM and ANQGSEA. CDR3 length: 11 residues. This chain's CDR3 is CSVKREDEQYF. The CDR3 coding sequence is TGCAGCGTTAAGAGGGAGGACGAGCAGTACTTC.

This clonotype was found many times. The CDR3 coding sequence is TGTGCCAGCAGTGCCTGGGGTTCCGAGCATCAGCCCCAGCATTTT. This gives the protein CASSAWGSEHQPQHF. The chain has TRBV25-1 and TRBJ1-5; no clear D. CDR1 and CDR2 from the germline V gene are MGHDK and SYGVNS. Trimming removed 4 bases from V and 5 bases from J, with 15 bases in between. The CDR3 is made up of 15 amino acids. The whole variable domain, filled in from reference TRBV25-1 and TRBJ1-5, reads EADIYQTPRYLVIGTGKKITLECSQTMGHDKMYWYQQDPGMELHLIHYSYGVNSTEKGDLSSESTVSRIRTEHFPLTLESARPSHTSQYLCASSAWGSEHQPQHFGDGTRLSIL.

In this sample, this clonotype turned up many times. This chain joins TRBV28 and TRBJ1-5; no reliable D call. The CDR3 extends over 17 amino acids. Germline V gene sequence: CDR1 MDHEN, CDR2 SYDVKM. Trimming removed 1 base from V and 1 base from J, with 14 bases in between. CDR3 DNA sequence: TGTGCCAGCAGTTTATTTACTGCAACCTTGAGCAATCAGCCCCAGCATTTT. Translating gives CASSLFTATLSNQPQHF.

This clonotype occurred many times. The rearrangement joins TRBV7-2 to TRBJ2-1; TRBD2 aligns across 7 bases. This CDR3 has 15 amino acids. Per germline, CDR1 SGHTA and CDR2 FQGNSA. Germline trimming cut 5 bases from V and 7 bases from J; bases unmatched to any gene: 11. The CDR3 loop is CASSLVGGSQNEQFF. In nucleotides, the CDR3 is TGTGCCAGCAGCCTGGTCGGGGGGAGTCAAAATGAGCAGTTCTTC. Using reference TRBV7-2 and TRBJ2-1 for the parts outside the CDR3, the full variable domain is GAGVSQSPSNKVTEKGKDVELRCDPISGHTALYWYRQSLGQGLEFLIYFQGNSAPDKSGLPSDRFSAERTGGSVSTLTIQRTQQEDSAVYLCASSLVGGSQNEQFFGPGTRLTVL.

This clonotype was counted many times. This chain connects TRBV20-1 to TRBJ2-5; D is possibly TRBD1 (5 bases). The CDR3 consists of 13 residues. V was pared by 2 bases and J by 5 bases, with 12 bases between. Germline-derived CDR1 and CDR2 are DFQATT and SNEGSKA (reference sequence). DNA of the CDR3: TGCAGTGCTAGATTAGTTCCAGGGGAGACCCAGTACTTC. It yields the protein CSARLVPGETQYF.

This clonotype was seen ten or more times. The chain combines TRBV3-1 with TRBJ2-7; tentative D call: TRBD1 (5 bases). Looked up from germline, CDR1 is LGHDT and CDR2 is YNNKEL (reference sequence). The germline V and J ends were trimmed by 1 base and 6 bases, with 13 bases remaining between them. This CDR3 contains 14 residues. CDR3 nucleotides: TGTGCCAGCAGCCAAGGACAGACTTTTGGCGAGCAGTACTTC. It is translated as CASSQGQTFGEQYF.

This clonotype occurred many times. The chain couples TRBV12-3 or TRBV12-4 to TRBJ2-5; D remains ambiguous. The CDR3 runs to 13 residues. Trimming took off 0 bases at V and 1 base at J, with 3 bases between the two ends. The CDR3 loop is CASSLAFQETQYF. For the CDR3, the DNA is TGTGCCAGCAGTTTAGCTTTCCAAGAGACCCAGTACTTC.

Concerning this clonotype: A much larger clonotype is one base distant, so this may be a read error. The chain joins TRBV5-1 to TRBJ1-1; D unclear. CDR1 and CDR2 from the germline V gene are SGHRS and YFSETQ. Trimming removed 1 base from V and 1 base from J, with 17 bases in between. The CDR3 runs to 17 residues. The CDR3 spells CASSLSRTPGWNTEAFF. Written as DNA, the CDR3 is TGCGCCAGCAGCTTGTCGCGAACACCGGGATGGAACACTGAAGCTTTCTTT.

To note about this clonotype: A single base separates this from a much larger clone, so it may be a read error. V usage is TRBV7-9 and J usage is TRBJ2-2; 9 bases are shared with TRBD2. Germline-derived CDR1 and CDR2 are SEHNR and FQNEAQ (reference sequence). V dropped 0 bases and J dropped 6; count of bases not matched to a gene: 2. The CDR3 runs to 15 residues. Written as DNA, the CDR3 is TGTGCCAGCAGCTTAGCGCGGACTAGCGCCGGGGAGCTGTTTTTT. Translating it yields CASSLARTSAGELFF.

This clonotype was counted many times. The J gene is TRBJ2-1, the V gene TRBV20-1, with TRBD1 identical over 7 bases. The V gene's germline CDR1 is DFQATT and CDR2 SNEGSKA (reference sequence). The CDR3 has 12 amino acids. The ends lost 5 bases at V and 10 bases at J; junction bases unmatched: 8. The CDR3 spells CSARPGQEEQFF. The CDR3 nucleotides read TGCAGTGCTCGACCTGGACAGGAAGAGCAGTTCTTC.

This clonotype was recorded at least ten times. The genes are TRBV28 and TRBJ1-5, with 9 bases that match TRBD1. V dropped 5 bases and J dropped 2; count of bases not matched to a gene: 7. CDR3 length: 16 amino acids. Germline V gives CDR1 MDHEN, CDR2 SYDVKM. CDR3: CASSNTGGEGNQPQHF. The DNA for the CDR3 is TGTGCCAGCAGTAATACAGGGGGCGAAGGCAATCAGCCCCAGCATTTT.

The table lists this clonotype with a count of one. One base away lies a much larger clone, so this may be a sequencing read error. V usage is TRBV6-1 and J usage is TRBJ2-6; D uncertain. Germline lookup yields CDR1 MNHNS and CDR2 SASEGT. The CDR3 has 15 amino acids. The chain's CDR3 is CVSRFTVYGANVLTF. CDR3 DNA sequence: TGTGTCAGCAGATTCACAGTCTATGGGGCCAACGTCCTGACTTTC.

Notes on this clonotype: Just one base apart from a much larger clone, this may be a read error. The chain carries TRBV3-1 and TRBJ1-5; weak D call: TRBD1 (6 bases). CDR3 length: 15 residues. The germline V and J ends were trimmed by 1 base and 6 bases, with 13 bases remaining between them. CDR1 is LGHDT, CDR2 YNNKEL, per germline (reference sequence). CDR3 residues: CASSQAQGEGQPQHF. For the CDR3, the DNA is TGTGCCAGCAGCCAAGCACAGGGCGAGGGTCAGCCCCAGCATTTT.

The table lists this clonotype with many counts. The rearrangement links TRBV12-3 or TRBV12-4 to TRBJ2-2; possible D gene TRBD1, 7 bases. This CDR3 has 15 residues. Trimming shortened V by 5 bases and J by 5 bases, and 15 bases separated the two germline ends. The CDR3 sequence is CASSPQGGRTGELFF. The DNA of the CDR3 is TGTGCCAGCAGTCCCCAGGGGGGTAGGACCGGGGAGCTGTTTTTT.

This clonotype was seen many times. This chain connects TRBV2 to TRBJ2-7, with TRBD2 as a possible D gene (6 bases). Germline-derived CDR1 and CDR2 are SNHLY and FYNNEI. The CDR3 runs 14 residues. V was clipped by 4 bases and J by 0 bases, with 10 bases between them. CDR3 sequence: CASSASGFSYEQYF. CDR3 nucleotide sequence: TGTGCCAGCAGTGCCAGCGGGTTCTCCTACGAGCAGTACTTC.

The gene calls are TRBV5-6 and TRBJ1-2, with no clear D. This CDR3 is 16 amino acids long. Germline assignment: CDR1 SGHDT and CDR2 YYEEEE. Trimming took 4 bases from V and 4 from J, leaving 20 bases between them. CDR3 in DNA: TGTGCCAGCAGCCGGGTTCCGGACGGCCTAATCTATGGCTACACCTTC. It yields the protein CASSRVPDGLIYGYTF.